These 28 T cell receptor beta chains were sequenced from one sample in a study of shared clonotypes between healthy human individuals. The table came from immunoSEQ multiplex PCR; TCRdb's copy has only in-frame clones and leaves some out. The repertoire holds 1,500,000 or so clones, with around 97% as singletons. The specimen sequenced was naive CD4+ T cells sorted from blood. This sample's subset: CD45RA+ positively selected. These receptors were taken from a man aged 30 to 39 in good health.

The chain recombines TRBV18 with TRBJ2-5; 7 nucleotides agree with TRBD1. Germline V lookup: CDR1 KGHSH, CDR2 LQKENI. V shed 3 bases and J 3 bases; nucleotides not matched to a gene: 16. The CDR3 length is 18 residues. Here the CDR3 DNA reads TGTGCCAGCTCACCGCAACATTTTTCGGGACAGCGAGAAGAGACCCAGTACTTC. It encodes CASSPQHFSGQREETQYF. Full variable domain (outside the CDR3, taken from reference TRBV18 and TRBJ2-5): NAGVMQNPRHLVRRRGQEARLRCSPMKGHSHVYWYRQLPEEGLKFMVYLQKENIIDESGMPKERFSAEFPKEGPSILRIQQVVRGDSAAYFCASSPQHFSGQREETQYFGPGTRLLVL.

V usage is TRBV7-2 and J usage is TRBJ2-7; the D is unclear. V lost 5 bases and J 3 bases, leaving 14 bases between the germline ends. Germline V gene sequence: CDR1 SGHTA, CDR2 FQGNSA. The CDR3 is 14 residues long. The CDR3: CASSPRAGLYEQYF. In DNA, the CDR3 is TGTGCCAGCAGCCCTAGGGCTGGCCTCTACGAGCAGTACTTC.

The V call is TRBV4-1, the J call TRBJ2-7; the D gene is possibly TRBD1 (6 bases). The CDR3 loop spans 15 amino acids. With 4 bases removed from V and 6 bases from J, the gap between germline ends came to 19 bases. Germline V gene sequence: CDR1 MGHRA, CDR2 YSYEKL. The chain's CDR3 is CASSPQGRFRSEQYF. In DNA form, the CDR3 reads TGCGCCAGCAGCCCACAGGGTCGGTTTAGGAGCGAGCAGTACTTC.

About this clone itself: The sample contains more than one DNA sequence encoding this CDR3. The J gene is TRBJ2-7, the V gene TRBV7-3; 11 bases agree with TRBD2. This CDR3 is built from 16 residues. With V trimmed by 0 bases and J by 0 bases, 1 base remained unmatched. Germline values: CDR1 SGHTA, CDR2 FQGTGA. CDR3 residues: CASSLTGTSGSYEQYF. In DNA form, the CDR3 reads TGTGCCAGCAGCTTAACCGGGACTAGCGGCTCCTACGAGCAGTACTTC.

Of note for this clone: Other DNA sequences in this sample translate to the same CDR3. This chain links TRBV18 with TRBJ2-3, with 9 bases that match TRBD1. This CDR3 comprises 15 residues. The V gene end was trimmed by 3 bases and the J gene end by 2 bases; junction bases not matched to a gene: 3. The germline gives CDR1 KGHSH, CDR2 LQKENI. The DNA for the CDR3 is TGTGCCAGCTCACCCGGACAGGGGAACACAGATACGCAGTATTTT. Translating gives CASSPGQGNTDTQYF.

The CDR3 nucleotides read TGTGCCAACTCCCCAAGGGGGGAAGGCTACACCTTC. Translating it yields CANSPRGEGYTF. The J gene is TRBJ1-2, the V gene TRBV18, with D possibly TRBD1 on 6 matching bases. Trimming removed 10 bases from V and 8 bases from J, with 17 bases in between. The CDR3 sequence is 12 residues long. From germline, CDR1 is KGHSH and CDR2 LQKENI.

J is TRBJ2-2 and V is TRBV4-1, with a tentative D call TRBD1 (6 bases). Germline V gene sequence: CDR1 MGHRA, CDR2 YSYEKL. Trimming removed 5 bases at V and 1 base at J, with 11 bases between. The CDR3 has 15 residues. CDR3: CASSFGQRNTGELFF. The DNA for the CDR3 is TGCGCCAGCAGCTTCGGACAGAGGAACACCGGGGAGCTGTTTTTT.

This chain links TRBV9 with TRBJ2-1; D call uncertain. With 0 bases removed from V and 7 bases from J, the gap between germline ends came to 8 bases. CDR1 is SGDLS, CDR2 YYNGEE, per germline. The CDR3 extends over 13 amino acids. The CDR3, as DNA: TGTGCCAGCAGCGTAGATCCGAGTAATGAGCAGTTCTTC. This gives the protein CASSVDPSNEQFF.

V is TRBV5-8 and J is TRBJ2-4; 7 nucleotides match TRBD1. Germline V gene sequence: CDR1 SGHTS, CDR2 YDEGEE. The CDR3 extends over 15 amino acids. Trimming cost V 7 bases and J 0 bases; bases outside gene matches: 7. The CDR3 DNA follows: TGTGCCAGCGGCGACAGGGCCTCAGCCAAAAACATTCAGTACTTC. Protein product: CASGDRASAKNIQYF. Complete variable domain (other parts from reference TRBV5-8 and TRBJ2-4): EAGVTQSPTHLIKTRGQQATLRCSPISGHTSVYWYQQALGLGLQFLLWYDEGEERNRGNFPPRFSGRQFPNYSSELNVNALELEDSALYLCASGDRASAKNIQYFGAGTRLSVL.

The J gene is TRBJ1-2, the V gene TRBV1. TRBV1 is classified as a pseudogene. This CDR3 comprises 14 residues. The CDR3 reads CTSSFQDPTVGYTF. The CDR3 DNA follows: TGCACCAGCAGCTTCCAGGACCCCACAGTGGGCTACACCTTC.

J is TRBJ1-3 and V is TRBV5-8; D is ambiguous. The germline V and J ends were trimmed by 4 bases and 4 bases, with 12 bases remaining between them. The length of the CDR3 is 14 residues. The germline CDR1 and CDR2 sequences are SGHTS and YDEGEE. CDR3 sequence reads: CASSHRGFGNTIYF. The DNA for the CDR3 is TGTGCCAGCAGCCACAGAGGTTTCGGAAACACCATATATTTT.

The chain employs TRBV20-1 and TRBJ1-1; D possibly corresponds to TRBD1 (6 bases). The CDR3 spans 11 residues. Trimming took off 5 bases at V and 5 bases at J, with 9 bases between the two ends. Germline V gene data show CDR1 as DFQATT and CDR2 as SNEGSKA (reference sequence). The CDR3 protein is CSAPGVTEAFF. For the CDR3, the DNA is TGCAGTGCTCCAGGGGTTACTGAAGCTTTCTTT.

Concerning this clone itself: The junction and the germline gene differ at one end; a read error may be behind it. V usage is TRBV9 and J usage is TRBJ1-4; unclear D gene. CDR3 size: 14 residues. Per the germline V gene, CDR1 is SGDLS and CDR2 is YYNGEE. CDR3 amino acids: CASSQPRANKKLFF. Here the CDR3 DNA reads TGTGCCAGCAGCCAACCACGGGCTAATAAAAAACTGTTTTTT.

The chain joins TRBV5-6 to TRBJ2-7; no clear D gene. The CDR3 runs 14 residues. CDR1 is SGHDT, CDR2 YYEEEE, per germline. The V end lost 1 base, the J end lost 7 bases, and 15 bases lay between the germline ends. The CDR3 sequence: CASSLNSNLGEQYF. CDR3 nucleotides: TGTGCCAGCAGCTTGAATAGCAACCTTGGGGAGCAGTACTTC.

The chain recombines TRBV27 with TRBJ2-5; D is uncertain. The length of the CDR3 is 13 residues. Germline-derived CDR1 and CDR2 are MNHEY and SMNVEV (reference sequence). The ends were cut back, 1 base at V and 0 bases at J, with 3 bases in the middle. The chain's CDR3 is CASSLFNQETQYF. In nucleotides, the CDR3 is TGTGCCAGCAGTTTATTCAACCAAGAGACCCAGTACTTC.

The chain is built from TRBV7-9 and TRBJ2-7; 12 nucleotides align to TRBD2. This CDR3 has 16 residues. Trimming cost V 1 base and J 7 bases; bases outside gene matches: 8. The germline gives CDR1 SEHNR, CDR2 FQNEAQ (reference sequence). The CDR3 bases are TGTGCCAGCAGCTTAGTTGTTGGACTAGCGGGACGGGAGCAGTACTTC. Translation: CASSLVVGLAGREQYF.

For this clone: At the DNA level, this CDR3 is encoded by other sequences in the same sample as well. This sequence joins TRBV5-1 and TRBJ2-1; 14 bases line up with TRBD2. Germline CDR1 is SGHRS and CDR2 is YFSETQ. The CDR3 has 16 amino acids. J lost 0 bases, V lost 4 bases, and 0 bases had no gene match. The CDR3 DNA reads as TGCGCCAGCAGCGGGACTAGCGGGAGCTCCTACAATGAGCAGTTCTTC. It specifies CASSGTSGSSYNEQFF.

The chain has TRBV10-3 and TRBJ2-7; 14 nucleotides line up with TRBD2. V shed 5 bases, J shed 4 bases, and the junction held 10 bases outside the gene matches. Germline CDR1 is ENHRY and CDR2 is SYGVKD. This CDR3 is built from 17 residues. Here the CDR3 reads CAISTGTSGSKFYEQYF. CDR3 DNA: TGTGCCATCAGTACCGGGACTAGCGGGAGTAAGTTTTACGAGCAGTACTTC.

This clone has only one observation. The CDR3 DNA is TGCGCCAGCAGCCGGGAACAGGAGGCCGGGGAGCTGTTTTTT. Protein sequence: CASSREQEAGELFF. The chain carries TRBV5-1 and TRBJ2-2; TRBD1 or TRBD2 may be the D gene (5 bases each). Germline-derived CDR1 and CDR2 are SGHRS and YFSETQ. The ends were cut back, 4 bases at V and 6 bases at J, with 13 bases in the middle. The length of the CDR3 is 14 residues.

The chain employs TRBV4-3 and TRBJ2-3; perhaps TRBD2 as D (6 bases). The CDR3 totals 16 residues. Per the germline V gene, CDR1 is LGHNA and CDR2 is YSLEER. Trimming cost V 1 base and J 2 bases, with 13 bases left between them. The CDR3 bases are TGCGCCAGCAGCCAAGTCACGACTAGTACCACAGATACGCAGTATTTT. Translation: CASSQVTTSTTDTQYF.

The rearrangement links TRBV6-1 to TRBJ1-5; D gene unclear. V lost 2 bases and J lost 1, with 12 bases in between. The length of the CDR3 is 16 residues. CDR1 and CDR2 (germline): MNHNS, SASEGT. The CDR3 sequence: CASSEFGQTSNQPQHF. The DNA for the CDR3 is TGTGCCAGCAGTGAATTTGGGCAGACGAGCAATCAGCCCCAGCATTTT.

Only one count was recorded for this clone. The CDR3 DNA sequence: TGTGCCAGCTTCTCTAGGTTTAGGGGCAATGAGCAGTTCTTC. It is translated as CASFSRFRGNEQFF. This chain connects TRBV5-4 to TRBJ2-1; TRBD1 is a possible D gene (5 bases). V was shortened by 7 bases and J by 6 bases, with 17 bases between the two germline ends. The CDR3 loop spans 14 amino acids. Germline CDR1 SGHNT, CDR2 YYREEE (reference sequence).

This rearrangement joins TRBV11-3 to TRBJ2-1; a possible D gene is TRBD2 (5 bases). Trimming removed 3 bases at V and 5 bases at J, with 26 bases between. The CDR3 length is 19 residues. Germline V gene data show CDR1 as SGHNT and CDR2 as YENEEA. The CDR3 reads CASSFSTIGPEGTHNEQFF. The CDR3 DNA reads as TGTGCCAGCAGCTTTTCAACTATAGGGCCAGAGGGCACACACAATGAGCAGTTCTTC.

This CDR3 reads CASSSDRVAYNEQFF. The CDR3 nucleotides read TGTGCCAGCAGCTCGGACAGGGTGGCCTACAATGAGCAGTTCTTC. The rearrangement joins TRBV7-3 to TRBJ2-1; 8 nucleotides align to TRBD1. Per germline, CDR1 SGHTA and CDR2 FQGTGA. Losses at the gene ends were 4 bases for V and 2 bases for J; bases not matched to a gene: 4. The CDR3 contains 15 residues.

This chain connects TRBV2 to TRBJ2-7; weak D call: TRBD2 (5 bases). The germline V gene has CDR1 SNHLY and CDR2 FYNNEI. CDR3 length: 14 residues. With 5 bases removed from V and 1 base from J, the gap between germline ends came to 12 bases. This CDR3 is CASSRRSGSYEQYF. CDR3 bases: TGTGCCAGCAGTAGGAGGAGCGGATCCTACGAGCAGTACTTC.

This sequence joins TRBV15 and TRBJ1-4; D is unclear. Between the trimmed V and J ends, which lost 1 base and 6 bases, there was a span of 9 bases. Germline V CDR1 and CDR2: LNHNV, YYDKDF (reference sequence). The CDR3 has 14 amino acids. Here the CDR3 DNA reads TGTGCCACCAGCAGAGGTGGCTCGGATGAAAAACTGTTTTTT. The encoded protein is CATSRGGSDEKLFF.

The gene calls are TRBV18 and TRBJ1-1, with D possibly matching TRBD1 (6 bases). The CDR3 sequence is 15 residues long. Germline lookup yields CDR1 KGHSH and CDR2 LQKENI. V was cut by 6 bases and J by 1 base, with 15 bases left in between. This chain's CDR3 is CASSPPTGSNTEAFF. The CDR3, as DNA: TGTGCCAGCTCTCCCCCGACAGGATCGAACACTGAAGCTTTCTTT.

The genes are TRBV15 and TRBJ1-3; D remains ambiguous. Trimming removed 0 bases at V and 1 base at J, with 13 bases between. The CDR3 totals 17 residues. CDR1 LNHNV and CDR2 YYDKDF come from the germline V gene (reference sequence). This CDR3 reads CATSRDSTNPSGNTIYF. The DNA for the CDR3 is TGTGCCACCAGCAGAGATTCCACTAACCCTTCTGGAAACACCATATATTTT.